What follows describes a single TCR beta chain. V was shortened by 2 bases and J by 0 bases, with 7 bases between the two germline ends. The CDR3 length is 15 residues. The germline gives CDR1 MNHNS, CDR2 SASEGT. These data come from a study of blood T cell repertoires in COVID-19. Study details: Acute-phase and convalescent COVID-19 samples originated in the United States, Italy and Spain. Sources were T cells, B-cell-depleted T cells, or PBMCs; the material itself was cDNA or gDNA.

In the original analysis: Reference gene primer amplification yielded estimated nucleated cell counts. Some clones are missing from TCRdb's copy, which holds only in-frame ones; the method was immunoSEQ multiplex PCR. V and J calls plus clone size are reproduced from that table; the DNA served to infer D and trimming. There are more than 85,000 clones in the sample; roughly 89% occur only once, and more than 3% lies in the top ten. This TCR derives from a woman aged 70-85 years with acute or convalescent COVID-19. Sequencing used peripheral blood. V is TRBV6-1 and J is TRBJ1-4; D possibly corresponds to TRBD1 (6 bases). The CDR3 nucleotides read TGTGCCAGCAGTGAAAGGACAGCAACTAATGAAAAACTGTTTTTT. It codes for CASSERTATNEKLFF.